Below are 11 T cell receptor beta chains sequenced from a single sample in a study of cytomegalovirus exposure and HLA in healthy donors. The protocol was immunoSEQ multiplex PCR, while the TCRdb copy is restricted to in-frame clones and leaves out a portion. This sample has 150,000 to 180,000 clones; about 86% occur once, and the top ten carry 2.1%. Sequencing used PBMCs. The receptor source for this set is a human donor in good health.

The CDR3 nucleotides are TGTGCCAGCAGGGCAGAAATGAACACTGAAGCTTTCTTT. It yields the protein CASRAEMNTEAFF. The chain joins TRBV27 to TRBJ1-1; D gene uncertain. V shed 6 bases and J shed 0 bases, with 8 bases lying between them. The length of the CDR3 is 13 residues. The germline V gene encodes CDR1 MNHEY and CDR2 SMNVEV (reference sequence).

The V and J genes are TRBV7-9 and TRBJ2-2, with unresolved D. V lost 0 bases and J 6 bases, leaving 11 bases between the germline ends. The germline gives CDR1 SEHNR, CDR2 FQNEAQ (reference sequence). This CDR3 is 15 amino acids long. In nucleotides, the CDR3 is TGTGCCAGCAGCTTAGCCCCCCAAGCATCCGGGGAGCTGTTTTTT. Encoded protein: CASSLAPQASGELFF.

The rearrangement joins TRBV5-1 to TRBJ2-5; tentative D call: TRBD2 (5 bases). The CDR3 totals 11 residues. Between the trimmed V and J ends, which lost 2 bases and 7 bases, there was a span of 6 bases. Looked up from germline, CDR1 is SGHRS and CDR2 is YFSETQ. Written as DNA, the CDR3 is TGCGCCAGCAGCTTCGGAGGGACCCAGTACTTC. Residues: CASSFGGTQYF.

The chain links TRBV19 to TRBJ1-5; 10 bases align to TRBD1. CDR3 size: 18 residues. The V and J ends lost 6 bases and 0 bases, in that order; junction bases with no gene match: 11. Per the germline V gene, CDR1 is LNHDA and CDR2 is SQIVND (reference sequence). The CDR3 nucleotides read TGTGCCAGTAGCGTTGGGACAGGGGAGCCTTATAGCAATCAGCCCCAGCATTTT. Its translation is CASSVGTGEPYSNQPQHF.

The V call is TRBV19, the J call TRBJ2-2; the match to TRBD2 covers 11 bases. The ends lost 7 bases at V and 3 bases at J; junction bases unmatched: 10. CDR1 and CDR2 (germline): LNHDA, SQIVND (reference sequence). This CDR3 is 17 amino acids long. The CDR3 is CASTVGGTSGYTGELFF. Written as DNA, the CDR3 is TGTGCCAGTACCGTCGGGGGGACTAGCGGTTACACCGGGGAGCTGTTTTTT.

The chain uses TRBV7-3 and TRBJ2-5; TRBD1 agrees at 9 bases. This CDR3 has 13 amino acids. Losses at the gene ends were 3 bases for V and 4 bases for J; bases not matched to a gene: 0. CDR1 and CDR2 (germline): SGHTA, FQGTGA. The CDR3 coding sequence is TGTGCCAGCAGCTTGGACAGGGGAGAGACCCAGTACTTC. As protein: CASSLDRGETQYF.

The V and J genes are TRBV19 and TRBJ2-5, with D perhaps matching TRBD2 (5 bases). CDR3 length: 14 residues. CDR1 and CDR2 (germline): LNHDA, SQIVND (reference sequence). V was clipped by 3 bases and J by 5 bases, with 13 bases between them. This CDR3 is CASSMYGIGETQYF. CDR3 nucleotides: TGTGCCAGTAGTATGTACGGGATTGGGGAGACCCAGTACTTC.

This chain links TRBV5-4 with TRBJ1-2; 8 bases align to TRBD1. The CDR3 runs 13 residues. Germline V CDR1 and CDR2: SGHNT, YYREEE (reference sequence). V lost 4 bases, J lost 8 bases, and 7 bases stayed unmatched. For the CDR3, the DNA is TGTGCCAGCAGCGAAGGACAGGGAGACGGCTACACCTTC. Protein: CASSEGQGDGYTF. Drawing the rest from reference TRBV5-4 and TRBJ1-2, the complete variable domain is ETGVTQSPTHLIKTRGQQVTLRCSSQSGHNTVSWYQQALGQGPQFIFQYYREEENGRGNFPPRFSGLQFPNYSSELNVNALELDDSALYLCASSEGQGDGYTFGSGTRLTVV.

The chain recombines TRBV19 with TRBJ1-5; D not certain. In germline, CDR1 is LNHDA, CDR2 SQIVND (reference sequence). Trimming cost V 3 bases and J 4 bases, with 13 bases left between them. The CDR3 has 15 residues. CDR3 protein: CASSMTRGKNQPQHF. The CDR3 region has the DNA TGTGCCAGTAGTATGACCCGGGGTAAGAATCAGCCCCAGCATTTT.

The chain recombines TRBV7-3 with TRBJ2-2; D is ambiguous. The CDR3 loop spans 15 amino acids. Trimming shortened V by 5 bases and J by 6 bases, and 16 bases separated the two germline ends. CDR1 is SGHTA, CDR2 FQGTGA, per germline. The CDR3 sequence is CASSPPGPSSGELFF. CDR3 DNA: TGTGCCAGCAGCCCCCCCGGCCCTAGTTCCGGGGAGCTGTTTTTT.

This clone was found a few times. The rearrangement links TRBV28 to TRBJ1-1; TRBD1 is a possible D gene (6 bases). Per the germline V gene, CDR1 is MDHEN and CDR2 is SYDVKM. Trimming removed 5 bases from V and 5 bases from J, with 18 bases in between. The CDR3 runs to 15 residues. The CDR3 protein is CASSDLLQGRTEAFF. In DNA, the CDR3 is TGTGCCAGCAGTGATTTATTACAGGGTAGGACTGAAGCTTTCTTT.